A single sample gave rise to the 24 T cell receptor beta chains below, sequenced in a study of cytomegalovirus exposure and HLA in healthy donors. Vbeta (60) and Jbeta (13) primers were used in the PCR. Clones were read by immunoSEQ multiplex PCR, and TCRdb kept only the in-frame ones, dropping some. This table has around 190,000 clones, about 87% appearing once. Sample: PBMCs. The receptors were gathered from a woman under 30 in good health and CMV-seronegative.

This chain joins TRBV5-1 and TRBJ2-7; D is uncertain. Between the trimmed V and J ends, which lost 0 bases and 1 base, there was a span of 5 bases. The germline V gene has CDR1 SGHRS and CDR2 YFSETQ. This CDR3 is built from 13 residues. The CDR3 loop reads CASSLELSYEQYF. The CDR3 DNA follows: TGCGCCAGCAGCTTGGAACTGTCCTACGAGCAGTACTTC. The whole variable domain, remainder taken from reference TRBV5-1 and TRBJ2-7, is KAGVTQTPRYLIKTRGQQVTLSCSPISGHRSVSWYQQTPGQGLQFLFEYFSETQRNKGNFPGRFSGRQFSNSRSEMNVSTLELGDSALYLCASSLELSYEQYFGPGTRLTVT.

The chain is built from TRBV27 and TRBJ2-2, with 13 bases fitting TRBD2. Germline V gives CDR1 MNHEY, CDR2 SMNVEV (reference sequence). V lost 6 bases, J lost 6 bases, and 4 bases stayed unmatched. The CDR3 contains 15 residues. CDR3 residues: CASRRLAGGPGELFF. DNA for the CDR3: TGTGCCAGCAGGAGACTAGCGGGAGGCCCCGGGGAGCTGTTTTTT.

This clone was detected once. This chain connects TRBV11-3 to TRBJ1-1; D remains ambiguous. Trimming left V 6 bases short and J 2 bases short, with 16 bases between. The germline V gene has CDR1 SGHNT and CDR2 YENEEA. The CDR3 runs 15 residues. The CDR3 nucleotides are TGTGCCAGCAGAGAAGGAGGAGGGATTAACACTGAAGCTTTCTTT. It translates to CASREGGGINTEAFF.

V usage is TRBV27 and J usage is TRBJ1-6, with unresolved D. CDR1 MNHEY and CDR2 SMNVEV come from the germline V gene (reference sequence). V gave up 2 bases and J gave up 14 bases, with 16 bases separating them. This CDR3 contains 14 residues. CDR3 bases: TGTGCCAGCAGTTTAAGGCAGGTCCGGAGGGCCCTCCACTTT. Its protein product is CASSLRQVRRALHF.

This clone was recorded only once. CDR3 coding DNA: TGTGCCAGTACCCCCCTACCGGGACAGGGGTTGAACACTGAAGCTTTCTTT. The encoded protein is CASTPLPGQGLNTEAFF. This chain connects TRBV19 to TRBJ1-1, with TRBD1 identical over 10 bases. J lost 0 bases, V lost 7 bases, and 11 bases had no gene match. This CDR3 has 17 residues. In germline, CDR1 is LNHDA, CDR2 SQIVND (reference sequence).

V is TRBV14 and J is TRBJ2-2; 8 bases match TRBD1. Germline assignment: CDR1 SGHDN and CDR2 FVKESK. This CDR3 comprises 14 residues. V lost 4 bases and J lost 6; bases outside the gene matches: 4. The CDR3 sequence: CASSRGQGSGELFF. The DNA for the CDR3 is TGTGCCAGCAGCCGTGGACAGGGATCCGGGGAGCTGTTTTTT.

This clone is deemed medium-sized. The DNA of the CDR3 is TGTGCCAGCAGCTTGACCGGGACAGGGGACTACGAGCAGTACTTC. Protein: CASSLTGTGDYEQYF. The V and J genes are TRBV5-4 and TRBJ2-7, with TRBD1 identical over 10 bases. This CDR3 is built from 15 residues. The junction had 4 bases not matched to a gene; V was cut back by 1 base and J by 3 bases. CDR1 is SGHNT and CDR2 is YYREEE in the germline V gene (reference sequence). Filled out from reference TRBV5-4 and TRBJ2-7, the complete variable domain reads ETGVTQSPTHLIKTRGQQVTLRCSSQSGHNTVSWYQQALGQGPQFIFQYYREEENGRGNFPPRFSGLQFPNYSSELNVNALELDDSALYLCASSLTGTGDYEQYFGPGTRLTVT.

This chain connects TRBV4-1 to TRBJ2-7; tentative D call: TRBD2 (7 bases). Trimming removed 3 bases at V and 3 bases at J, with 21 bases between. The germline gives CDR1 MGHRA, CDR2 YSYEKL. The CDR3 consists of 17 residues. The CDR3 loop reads CASSHPAGAGRVYEQYF. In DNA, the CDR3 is TGCGCCAGCAGCCATCCTGCGGGGGCGGGACGCGTCTACGAGCAGTACTTC.

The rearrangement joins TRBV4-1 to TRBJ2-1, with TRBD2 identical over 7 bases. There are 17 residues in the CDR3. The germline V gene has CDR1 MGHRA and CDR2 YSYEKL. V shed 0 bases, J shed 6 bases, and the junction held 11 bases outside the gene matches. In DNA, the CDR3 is TGCGCCAGCAGCCAAGATTCCCTAGCGGTCACCCTCAATGAGCAGTTCTTC. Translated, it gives CASSQDSLAVTLNEQFF.

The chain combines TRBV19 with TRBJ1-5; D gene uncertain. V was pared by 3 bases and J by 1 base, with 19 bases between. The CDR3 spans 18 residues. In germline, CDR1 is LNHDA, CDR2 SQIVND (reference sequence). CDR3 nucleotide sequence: TGTGCCAGTAGTATGCGGGGTCACCTCATATTAAGCAATCAGCCCCAGCATTTT. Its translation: CASSMRGHLILSNQPQHF. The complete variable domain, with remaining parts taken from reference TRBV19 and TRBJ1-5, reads DGGITQSPKYLFRKEGQNVTLSCEQNLNHDAMYWYRQDPGQGLRLIYYSQIVNDFQKGDIAEGYSVSREKKESFPLTVTSAQKNPTAFYLCASSMRGHLILSNQPQHFGDGTRLSIL.

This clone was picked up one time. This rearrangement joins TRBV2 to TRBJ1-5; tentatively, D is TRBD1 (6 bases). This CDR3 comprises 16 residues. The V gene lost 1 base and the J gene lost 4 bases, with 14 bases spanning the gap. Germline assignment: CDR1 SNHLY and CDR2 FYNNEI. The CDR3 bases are TGTGCCAGCAGTGAAGGGGGGCCAGCGACTAATCAGCCCCAGCATTTT. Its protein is CASSEGGPATNQPQHF.

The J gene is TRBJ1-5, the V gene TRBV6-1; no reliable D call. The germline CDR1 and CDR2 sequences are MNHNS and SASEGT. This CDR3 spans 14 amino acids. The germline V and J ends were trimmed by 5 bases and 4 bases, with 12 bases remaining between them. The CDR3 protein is CASSPNGLNQPQHF. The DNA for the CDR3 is TGTGCCAGCAGTCCGAACGGGTTGAATCAGCCCCAGCATTTT.

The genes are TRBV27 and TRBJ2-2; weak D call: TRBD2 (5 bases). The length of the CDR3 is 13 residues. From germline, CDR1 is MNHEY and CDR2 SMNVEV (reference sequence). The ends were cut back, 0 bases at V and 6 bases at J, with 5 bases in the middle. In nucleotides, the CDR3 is TGTGCCAGCAGTTTATCCGGGGCCGGGGAGCTGTTTTTT. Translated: CASSLSGAGELFF.

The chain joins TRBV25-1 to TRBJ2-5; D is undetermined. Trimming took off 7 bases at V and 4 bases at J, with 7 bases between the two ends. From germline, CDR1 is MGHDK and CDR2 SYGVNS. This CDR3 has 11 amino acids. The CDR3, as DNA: TGTGCCAGCACCTACGGAGAGACCCAGTACTTC. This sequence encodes CASTYGETQYF.

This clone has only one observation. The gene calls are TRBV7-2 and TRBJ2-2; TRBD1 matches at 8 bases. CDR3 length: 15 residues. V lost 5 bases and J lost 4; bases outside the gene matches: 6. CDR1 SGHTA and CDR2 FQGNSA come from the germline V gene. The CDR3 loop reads CASSTGQGRTGELFF. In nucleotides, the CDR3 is TGTGCCAGCAGCACTGGACAGGGTCGCACCGGGGAGCTGTTTTTT.

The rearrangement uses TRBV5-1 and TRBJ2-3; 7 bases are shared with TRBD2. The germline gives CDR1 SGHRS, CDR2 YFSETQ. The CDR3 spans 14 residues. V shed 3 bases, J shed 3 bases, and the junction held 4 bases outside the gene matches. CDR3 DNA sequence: TGCGCCAGCAGCTCCCGAGCGGGAACAGATACGCAGTATTTT. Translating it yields CASSSRAGTDTQYF.

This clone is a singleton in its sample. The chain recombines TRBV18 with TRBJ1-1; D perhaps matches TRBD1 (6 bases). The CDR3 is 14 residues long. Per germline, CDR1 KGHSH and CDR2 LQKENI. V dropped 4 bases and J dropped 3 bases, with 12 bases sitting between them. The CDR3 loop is CASSLVGGYTEAFF. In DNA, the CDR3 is TGTGCCAGCTCACTAGTAGGGGGATACACTGAAGCTTTCTTT.

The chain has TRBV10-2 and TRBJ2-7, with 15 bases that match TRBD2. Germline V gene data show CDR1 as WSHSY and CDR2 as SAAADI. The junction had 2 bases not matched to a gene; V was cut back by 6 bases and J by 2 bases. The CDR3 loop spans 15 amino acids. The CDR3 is CASRGLAGGTYEQYF. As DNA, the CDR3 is TGCGCCAGCAGGGGACTAGCGGGGGGAACCTACGAGCAGTACTTC.

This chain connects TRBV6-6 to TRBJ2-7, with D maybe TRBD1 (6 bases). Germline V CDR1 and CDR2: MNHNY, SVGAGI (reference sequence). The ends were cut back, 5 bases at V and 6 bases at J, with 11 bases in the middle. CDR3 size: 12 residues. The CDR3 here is CASSPTQGEQYF. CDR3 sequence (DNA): TGTGCCAGCAGTCCTACACAGGGCGAGCAGTACTTC.

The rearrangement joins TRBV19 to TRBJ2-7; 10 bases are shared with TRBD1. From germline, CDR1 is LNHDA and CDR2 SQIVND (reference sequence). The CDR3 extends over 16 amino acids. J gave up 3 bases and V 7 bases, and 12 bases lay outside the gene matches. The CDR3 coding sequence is TGTGCCAGTAAAAATTCCGGGACAGGGGATAGCTACGAGCAGTACTTC. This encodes CASKNSGTGDSYEQYF. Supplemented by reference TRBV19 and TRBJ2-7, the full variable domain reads DGGITQSPKYLFRKEGQNVTLSCEQNLNHDAMYWYRQDPGQGLRLIYYSQIVNDFQKGDIAEGYSVSREKKESFPLTVTSAQKNPTAFYLCASKNSGTGDSYEQYFGPGTRLTVT.

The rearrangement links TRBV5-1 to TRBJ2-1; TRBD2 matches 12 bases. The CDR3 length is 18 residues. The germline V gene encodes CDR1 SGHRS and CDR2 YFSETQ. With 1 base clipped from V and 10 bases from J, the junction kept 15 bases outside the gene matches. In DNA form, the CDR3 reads TGCGCCAGCAGCTTGTTCCCTAGCGGGGGGGCCCAGTCGGGCGAGCAGTTCTTC. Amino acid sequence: CASSLFPSGGAQSGEQFF.

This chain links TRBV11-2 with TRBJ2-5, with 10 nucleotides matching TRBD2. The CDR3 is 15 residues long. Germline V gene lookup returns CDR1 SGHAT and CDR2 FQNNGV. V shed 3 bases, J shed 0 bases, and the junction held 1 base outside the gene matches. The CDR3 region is CASSFSGGNQETQYF. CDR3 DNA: TGTGCCAGCAGCTTTAGCGGGGGGAACCAAGAGACCCAGTACTTC.

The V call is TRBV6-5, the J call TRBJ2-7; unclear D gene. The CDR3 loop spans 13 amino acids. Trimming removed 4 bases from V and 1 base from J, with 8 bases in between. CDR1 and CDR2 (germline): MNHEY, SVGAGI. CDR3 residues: CASSSPRSYEQYF. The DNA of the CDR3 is TGTGCCAGCAGTTCCCCTCGTTCCTACGAGCAGTACTTC.

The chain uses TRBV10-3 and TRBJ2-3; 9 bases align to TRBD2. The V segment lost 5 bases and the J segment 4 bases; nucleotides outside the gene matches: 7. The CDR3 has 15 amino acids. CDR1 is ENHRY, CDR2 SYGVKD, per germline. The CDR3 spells CAISSSGISADTQYF. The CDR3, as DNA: TGTGCCATCAGTTCTAGCGGGATATCCGCAGATACGCAGTATTTT.